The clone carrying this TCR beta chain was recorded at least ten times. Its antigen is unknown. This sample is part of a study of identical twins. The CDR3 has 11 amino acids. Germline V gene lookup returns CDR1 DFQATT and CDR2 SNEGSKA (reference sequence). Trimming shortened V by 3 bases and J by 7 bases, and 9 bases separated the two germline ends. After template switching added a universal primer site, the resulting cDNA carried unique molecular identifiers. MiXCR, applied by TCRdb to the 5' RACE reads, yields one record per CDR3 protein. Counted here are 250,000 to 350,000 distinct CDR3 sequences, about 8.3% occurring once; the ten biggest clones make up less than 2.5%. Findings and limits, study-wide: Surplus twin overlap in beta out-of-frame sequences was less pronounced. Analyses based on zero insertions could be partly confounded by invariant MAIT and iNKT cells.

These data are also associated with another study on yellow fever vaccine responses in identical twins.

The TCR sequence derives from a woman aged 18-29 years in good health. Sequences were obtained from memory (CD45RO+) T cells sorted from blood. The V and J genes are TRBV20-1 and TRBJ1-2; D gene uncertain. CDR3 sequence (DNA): TGCAGTGCTAGTAGGGAATCTGGCTACACCTTC. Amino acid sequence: CSASRESGYTF.